This T cell receptor beta chain was found in a study of blood T cells in healthy people across ages (dated by TCRdb to about 2015). With respect to the entire study: In model experiments, template switching captured roughly one uniquely barcoded TCR beta cDNA molecule for every two T cells. Age-related changes in TCR beta repertoire diversity were measured in the study by deep sequencing normalized with unique cDNA molecular identifiers. The donors were divided into four age groups: young (average approximately 17 years), middle-aged (roughly 40), aged (about 62) and long-lived (roughly 82). Donors of different ages were randomly distributed across sequencing lanes to avoid experimental bias. Using the same blood draw, the study looked at two additional independent replicas of 1 million unique cDNA reads for two donors, one aged 18 to 30 and the other aged 80 or older.

As concerns this clonotype: The specificity of this receptor is unknown. There are no base qualities to consult, and no much larger clone falls within one base.

To prepare the library, 5' RACE was applied. TCRdb records Illumina HiSeq 2500 as the sequencer. A second PCR of about 6 to 11 cycles was performed with a sample-barcoded 5' primer and a J-beta primer mix. A unique molecular identifier was introduced onto each TCR beta cDNA molecule by a template-switch 5' adaptor carrying 12 random nucleotides. Each sample yielded at least 3 million CDR3-containing paired-end reads. First-strand cDNA was synthesized from all RNA with the Mint cDNA synthesis kit, primed by a TRBC-specific oligonucleotide. All cDNA was treated with uracil-DNA glycosylase and then went through a first 18-cycle PCR with the universal primers M1SS and BC2_uni_R. On the authors' methods: Each sample was normalized by randomly selecting 1 million high-quality reads, each carrying a distinct molecular identifier. Instead of being binned into consensus sequences, reads that shared molecular identifiers were thrown out. CDR3 identification, clonotype clustering and error correction used MiTCR with a Q25 quality threshold and the strictest error-elimination algorithm. A nonparametric unseen species model with Euler transformation was used to estimate a lower bound on total TCR beta diversity. Starting from the raw public reads, TCRdb applied fastp trimming at Q25, assembled clones with MiXCR and retained in-frame beta chains. CDR3 protein duplicates are merged, each entry listing the most common genes and DNA. It is TCRdb's table, rather than the study itself, that gives the V and J calls and clone size. The sample yields roughly 730,000 distinct CDR3 sequences; roughly 56% were counted once. 20% to 30% of the sample goes to the ten largest clones.

The roughly 39 donors, aged about 6 to 95 years, were systemically healthy Caucasian individuals from Russia. Each donor gave ten milliliters of peripheral blood, collected into EDTA-treated Vacutainer tubes. PBMCs were isolated by Ficoll-Paque density-gradient centrifugation, with at least 7 million obtained per sample. Trizol reagent was used to extract total RNA from PBMCs, with at least 6 micrograms per sample. For every donor, flow cytometry on a PBMC aliquot measured the percentage of naive CD45RAhigh/CD27high T cells. The cysteine opens and the phenylalanine closes a CDR3 of 12 amino acids. The kept DNA is CDR3 alone, 36 bases in frame from the first base. CDR1 and CDR2 were assigned from the germline V gene as SGHTS and YDEGEE. V is pared back by 1 base and J by 7 bases, with 8 bases lying between the germline termini. Broad study findings and their caveats: Donor CMV infection status was unknown, potentially confounding age-related changes in expanded clonotypes. Compared with the aged group, more naive CD4+ T cells, fewer expanded clones and increased TCR diversity were shown by the long-lived group, suggesting age selection. As age increased, observed TCR beta diversity per million T cells dropped in a roughly linear way, and a significant reduction was already evident by age about 36. Observed TCR beta diversity correlated strongly with the percentage of naive T cells measured by flow cytometry. Estimates of total diversity from one million sequenced T cells were regarded as lower bounds and underestimates. Since profiling was done on bulk unsorted PBMCs, naive and antigen-experienced compartments could not be conclusively compared.

Sequencing input: blood. The source is a man aged 40-50 years in good health. The rearrangement combines TRBV5-8 with TRBJ1-1; no D gene can be assigned with confidence. The CDR3 loop reads CASSLRRDEAFF. The DNA sequence follows: TGTGCCAGCAGCTTGAGGAGAGATGAAGCTTTCTTT.